This T cell receptor beta chain was sequenced during a study of CD8+ T cells in alopecia areata. Extracted RNA was reverse transcribed into cDNA, the sequencing template. Data came from immunoSEQ multiplex PCR; TCRdb stores just in-frame clones and leaves some out. The top ten hold approximately 1.3% of the sample, which has around 190,000 clones, approximately 67% seen once. Treatment defined: oral pan-JAK inhibitor, 5-10 mg twice daily. Germline CDR1 reads KGHSH; CDR2 reads LQKENI. The CDR3 sequence is 12 residues long. The ends were cut back, 1 base at V and 4 bases at J, with 3 bases in the middle. This clone appeared a few times.

This specimen consisted of CD4+ T cells sorted from blood, obtained at roughly week 49, from a patient treated with tofacitinib. This clonotype originated in a human donor with alopecia areata. This chain uses TRBV18 with TRBJ2-3; the D is unclear. The CDR3 sequence is CASSPLPDTQYF. Written as DNA, the CDR3 is TGTGCCAGCTCACCACTCCCAGATACGCAGTATTTT. Full variable domain (outside the CDR3, taken from reference TRBV18 and TRBJ2-3): NAGVMQNPRHLVRRRGQEARLRCSPMKGHSHVYWYRQLPEEGLKFMVYLQKENIIDESGMPKERFSAEFPKEGPSILRIQQVVRGDSAAYFCASSPLPDTQYFGPGTRLTVL.